Below, one TCR beta chain is given with its context. This specimen belongs to a study of Ad26.COV2.S vaccination and SARS-CoV-2 variants. The CDR3 extends over 13 amino acids. Germline V gene data show CDR1 as LNHNV and CDR2 as YYDKDF (reference sequence). V lost 0 bases to trimming and J lost 8 bases, with 8 bases between them. Generated by immunoSEQ multiplex PCR, the TCRdb table keeps only in-frame clones and is missing some. The top ten hold less than 2% of the sample, which has about 400,000 clones, 92% seen once. Treatment in this sample: over 15 received Ad26.COV2.S at low or high dose, single or two shots; about 5 received placebo; per-sample allocation not given. The study sampled participants on day 63 after the first vaccine or placebo injection. It was Wuhan-strain SARS-CoV-2 spike that the Ad26 vaccine vector expressed.

This specimen was peripheral blood, taken in a trial of Ad26.COV2.S vaccine versus placebo. J is TRBJ1-5 and V is TRBV15; no clear D. The origin of this receptor is a person aged 18-60 years who received the Ad26.COV2.S COVID-19 vaccine or a placebo. Here the CDR3 reads CATSRDSSEPQHF. The CDR3 bases are TGTGCCACCAGCAGAGATTCGAGCGAGCCCCAGCATTTT.